Sequencing of this T cell receptor (beta chain) was carried out in a study of response to subunit inactivated influenza vaccine. Overall study findings and caveats: Seasonal influenza vaccination, on each occasion, was suggested by the authors to recruit few new T cells.

This clonotype was counted between two and nine times. As yet, its antigen is unknown. This CDR3 spans 15 amino acids. CDR1 SGHAT and CDR2 FQNNGV come from the germline V gene. Trimming left V 4 bases short and J 5 bases short, with 17 bases between. TCRdb analysed the RT-PCR reads with MiXCR anew, one entry per CDR3 protein. There are more than 600,000 distinct CDR3 sequences in the sample; about a fifth occur only once, and about a tenth lies in the top ten. This sequence was found in a man in his forties or fifties who received an inactivated influenza vaccine. Sequenced material: PBMCs from blood, taken approximately 5 days after vaccination. This chain joins TRBV11-2 and TRBJ2-5, with D unresolved. CDR3 protein: CASSYSLGSHETQYF. The CDR3 DNA is TGTGCCAGCAGCTACTCTTTAGGATCCCACGAGACCCAGTACTTC.